The TCR beta chain described here comes from a study of blood T cell repertoires in COVID-19. Study background: PBMCs, B-cell-depleted T cells, or T cells were the source of the cDNA or gDNA that made up the material.

Each participant's cohort was designated according to participant-reported clinical history. Germline loops: CDR1 MNHEY, CDR2 SVGAGI. The V and J ends lost 7 bases and 0 bases, in that order; junction bases with no gene match: 6. The CDR3 is made up of 15 amino acids. Study processing details: Estimation of nucleated cell counts relied on the amplification of reference gene primers. TCRdb's copy holds only in-frame clones and misses some; the assay was immunoSEQ multiplex PCR. V and J calls and clone size are copied from that table; D and trimming were computed from the DNA. The sample lists about 190,000 clones, 86% occurring once.

This receptor was taken from a man aged 35 to 55 with acute COVID-19. The chain uses TRBV6-5 and TRBJ1-5; 7 bases line up with TRBD1. Sample: PBMCs or T cells enriched from blood (not recorded which). The CDR3 reads CASKAGGYSNQPQHF. The CDR3 DNA reads as TGTGCCAGCAAGGCAGGGGGTTATAGCAATCAGCCCCAGCATTTT.